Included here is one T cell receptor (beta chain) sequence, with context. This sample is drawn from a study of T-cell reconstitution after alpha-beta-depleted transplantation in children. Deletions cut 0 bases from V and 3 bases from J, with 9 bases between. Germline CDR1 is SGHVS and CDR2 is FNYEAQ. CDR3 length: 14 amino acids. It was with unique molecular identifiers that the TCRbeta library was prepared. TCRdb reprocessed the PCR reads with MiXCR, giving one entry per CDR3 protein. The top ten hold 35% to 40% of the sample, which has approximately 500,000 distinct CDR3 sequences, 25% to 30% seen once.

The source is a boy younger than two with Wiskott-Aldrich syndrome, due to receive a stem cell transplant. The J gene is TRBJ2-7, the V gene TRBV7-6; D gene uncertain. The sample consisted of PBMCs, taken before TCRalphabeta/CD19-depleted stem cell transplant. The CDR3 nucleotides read TGTGCCAGCAGCTTAGCGAGGAAGGACTACGAGCAGTACTTC. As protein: CASSLARKDYEQYF.